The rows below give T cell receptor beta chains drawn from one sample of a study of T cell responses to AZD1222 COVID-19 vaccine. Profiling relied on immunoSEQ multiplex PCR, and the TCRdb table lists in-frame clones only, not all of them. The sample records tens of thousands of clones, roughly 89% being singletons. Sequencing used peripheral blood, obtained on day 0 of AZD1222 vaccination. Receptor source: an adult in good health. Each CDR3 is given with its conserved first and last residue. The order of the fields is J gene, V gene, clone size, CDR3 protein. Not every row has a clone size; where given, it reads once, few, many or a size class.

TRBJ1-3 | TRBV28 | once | CASRKDSFSGNTIYF
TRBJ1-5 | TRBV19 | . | CASIGQGLTNQPQHF
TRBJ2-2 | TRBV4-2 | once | CASSQDLAGGDTGELFF
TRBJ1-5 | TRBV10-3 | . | CAISEGERDNQPQHF
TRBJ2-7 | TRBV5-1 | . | CASSLASGGVYEQYF
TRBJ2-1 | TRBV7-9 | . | CASRNRDRGINEQFF
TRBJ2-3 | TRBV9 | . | CASSGGAGTDTQYF
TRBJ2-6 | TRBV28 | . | CASSPPAGANVLTF
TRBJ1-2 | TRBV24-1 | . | CATSDGTDYGYTF
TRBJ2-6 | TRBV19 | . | CASSSRGQSSGANVLTF
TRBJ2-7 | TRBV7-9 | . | CASRPGQGDEQYF
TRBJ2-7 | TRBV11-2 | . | CASSLVERGPYEQYF
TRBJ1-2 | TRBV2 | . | CARGEDLLSYGYTF
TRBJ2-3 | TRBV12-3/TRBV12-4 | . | CASNFRETDTQYF
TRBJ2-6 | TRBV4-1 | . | CASSQGPIGANVLTF